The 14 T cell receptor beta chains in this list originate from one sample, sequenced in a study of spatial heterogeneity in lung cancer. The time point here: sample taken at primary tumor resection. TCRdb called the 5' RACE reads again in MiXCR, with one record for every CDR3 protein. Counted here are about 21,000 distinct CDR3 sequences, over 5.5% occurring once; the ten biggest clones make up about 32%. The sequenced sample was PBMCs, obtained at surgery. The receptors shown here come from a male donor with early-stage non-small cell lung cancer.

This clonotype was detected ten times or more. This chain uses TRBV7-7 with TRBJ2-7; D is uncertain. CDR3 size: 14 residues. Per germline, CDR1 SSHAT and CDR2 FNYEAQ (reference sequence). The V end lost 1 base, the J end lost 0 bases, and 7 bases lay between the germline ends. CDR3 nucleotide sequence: TGTGCCAGCAGCTTAGGGCAGGACTCCTACGAGCAGTACTTC. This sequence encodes CASSLGQDSYEQYF.

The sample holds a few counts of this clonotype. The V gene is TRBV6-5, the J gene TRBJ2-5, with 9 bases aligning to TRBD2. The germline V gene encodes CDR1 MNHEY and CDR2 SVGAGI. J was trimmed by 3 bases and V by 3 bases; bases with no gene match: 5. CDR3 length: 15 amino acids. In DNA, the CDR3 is TGTGCCAGCAGTTATCATGCTAGCGGGGAAGAGACCCAGTACTTC. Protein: CASSYHASGEETQYF.

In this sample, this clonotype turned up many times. The CDR3 loop reads CSAPRASLSYEQYF. The CDR3 bases are TGCAGTGCTCCCCGGGCCTCACTCTCCTACGAGCAGTACTTC. This chain connects TRBV20-1 to TRBJ2-7; D gene ambiguous. This CDR3 comprises 14 residues. V lost 5 bases and J lost 0, with 14 bases in between. From germline, CDR1 is DFQATT and CDR2 SNEGSKA (reference sequence).

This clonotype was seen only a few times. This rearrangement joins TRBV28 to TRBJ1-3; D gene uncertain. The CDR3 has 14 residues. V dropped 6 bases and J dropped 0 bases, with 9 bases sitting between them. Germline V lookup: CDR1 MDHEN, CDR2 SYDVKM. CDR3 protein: CASSLPFSGNTIYF. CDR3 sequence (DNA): TGTGCCAGCAGCCTTCCGTTCTCTGGAAACACCATATATTTT.

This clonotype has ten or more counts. The CDR3 here is CASSLMGRGDEQYF. The CDR3 DNA reads as TGTGCCAGCAGCCTTATGGGCAGGGGGGATGAGCAGTACTTC. The chain carries TRBV7-6 and TRBJ2-7, with D possibly TRBD1 on 7 matching bases. The germline V gene encodes CDR1 SGHVS and CDR2 FNYEAQ. The V end was cut by 5 bases, the J end by 7 bases, with 18 bases between. This CDR3 has 14 amino acids.

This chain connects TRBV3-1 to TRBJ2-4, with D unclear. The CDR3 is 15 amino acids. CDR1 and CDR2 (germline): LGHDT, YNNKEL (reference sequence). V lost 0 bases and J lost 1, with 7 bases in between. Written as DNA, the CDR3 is TGTGCCAGCAGCCAAGAGCCAAGGGCCAAAAACATTCAGTACTTC. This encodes CASSQEPRAKNIQYF.

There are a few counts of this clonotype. CDR3 region: CASSTNSGTQETQYF. The CDR3 bases are TGCGCCAGCAGCACGAATAGCGGTACGCAAGAGACCCAGTACTTC. V gene TRBV5-1 combines with J gene TRBJ2-5; D may be TRBD2 (6 bases). The CDR3 sequence is 15 residues long. Trimming took 4 bases from V and 2 from J, leaving 15 bases between them. Germline V CDR1 and CDR2: SGHRS, YFSETQ.

Here the CDR3 reads CAWSVPREGNEKLFF. The CDR3 DNA reads as TGTGCCTGGAGTGTACCCCGGGAGGGGAATGAAAAACTGTTTTTT. The chain employs TRBV30 and TRBJ1-4, with D possibly TRBD1 on 5 matching bases. The germline CDR1 and CDR2 sequences are GTSNPN and SVGIG (reference sequence). V lost 0 bases and J 5 bases, leaving 13 bases between the germline ends. The CDR3 has 15 residues.

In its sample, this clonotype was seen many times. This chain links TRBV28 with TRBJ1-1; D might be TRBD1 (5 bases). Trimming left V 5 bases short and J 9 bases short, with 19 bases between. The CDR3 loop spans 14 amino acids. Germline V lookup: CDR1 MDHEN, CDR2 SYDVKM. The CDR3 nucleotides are TGTGCCAGCAGTACCCCCGGGGGTTTGAGAAAAGCTTTCTTT. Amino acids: CASSTPGGLRKAFF.

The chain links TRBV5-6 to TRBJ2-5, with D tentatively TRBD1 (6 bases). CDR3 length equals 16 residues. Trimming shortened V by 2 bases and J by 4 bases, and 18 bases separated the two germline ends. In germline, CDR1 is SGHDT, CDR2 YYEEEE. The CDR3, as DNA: TGTGCCAGCAGCTTCCTTCTACAGGGATTAGGAGAGACCCAGTACTTC. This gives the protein CASSFLLQGLGETQYF.

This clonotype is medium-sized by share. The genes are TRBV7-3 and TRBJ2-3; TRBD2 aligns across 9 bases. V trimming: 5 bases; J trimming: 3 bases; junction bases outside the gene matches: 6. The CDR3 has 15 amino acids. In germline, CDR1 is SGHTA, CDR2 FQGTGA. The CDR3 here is CASSAGTSPTDTQYF. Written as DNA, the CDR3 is TGTGCCAGCAGCGCCGGGACTAGCCCTACAGATACGCAGTATTTT.

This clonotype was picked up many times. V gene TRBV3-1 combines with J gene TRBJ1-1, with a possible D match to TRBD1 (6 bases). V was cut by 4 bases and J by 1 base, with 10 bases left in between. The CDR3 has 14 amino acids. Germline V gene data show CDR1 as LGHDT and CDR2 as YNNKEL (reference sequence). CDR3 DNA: TGTGCCAGCAGCCCACAGGACAGGAACACTGAAGCTTTCTTT. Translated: CASSPQDRNTEAFF.

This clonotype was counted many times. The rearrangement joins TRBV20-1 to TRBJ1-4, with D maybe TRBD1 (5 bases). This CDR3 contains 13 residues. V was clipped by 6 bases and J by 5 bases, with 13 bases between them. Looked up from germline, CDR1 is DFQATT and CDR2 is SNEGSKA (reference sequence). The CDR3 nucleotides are TGCAGTGCCCCTGGGGGGAACAATGAAAAACTGTTTTTT. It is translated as CSAPGGNNEKLFF.

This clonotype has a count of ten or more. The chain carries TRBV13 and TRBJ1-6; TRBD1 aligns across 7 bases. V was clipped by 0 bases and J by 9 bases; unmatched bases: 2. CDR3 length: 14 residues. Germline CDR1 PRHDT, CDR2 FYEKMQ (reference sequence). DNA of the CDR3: TGTGCCAGCAGCTTAGGGACAGGGAGTTCACCCCTCCACTTT. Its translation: CASSLGTGSSPLHF.